This T cell receptor (beta chain) was captured by sequencing in a study of shared clonotypes between healthy human individuals. The V and J ends lost 0 bases and 2 bases respectively, with 8 bases between them. Per germline, CDR1 SGHRS and CDR2 YFSETQ. This CDR3 is built from 14 residues. Here immunoSEQ multiplex PCR was the method, and the copy in TCRdb shows in-frame clones only, minus some. The table shows millions of clones, with 93% occurring only once. Notes on this clone: Its cognate antigen is unknown.

Healthy HIV-negative adults with no recent acute infections or vaccinations were recruited as donors. General study results and limits: Naive subsets typically showed greater estimated richness than memory subsets.

The sequenced sample consisted of naive CD4+ T cells from PBMCs. Subset described: CD45RA+ positively selected. V and J are TRBV5-1 and TRBJ1-2; no definite D call. The receptor comes from a man aged 18-30 years in good health. Some clones in this sample may be carry-over from other donors' samples. The CDR3 is CASSLERENYGYTF. Here the CDR3 DNA reads TGCGCCAGCAGCTTGGAGAGAGAAAACTATGGCTACACCTTC.